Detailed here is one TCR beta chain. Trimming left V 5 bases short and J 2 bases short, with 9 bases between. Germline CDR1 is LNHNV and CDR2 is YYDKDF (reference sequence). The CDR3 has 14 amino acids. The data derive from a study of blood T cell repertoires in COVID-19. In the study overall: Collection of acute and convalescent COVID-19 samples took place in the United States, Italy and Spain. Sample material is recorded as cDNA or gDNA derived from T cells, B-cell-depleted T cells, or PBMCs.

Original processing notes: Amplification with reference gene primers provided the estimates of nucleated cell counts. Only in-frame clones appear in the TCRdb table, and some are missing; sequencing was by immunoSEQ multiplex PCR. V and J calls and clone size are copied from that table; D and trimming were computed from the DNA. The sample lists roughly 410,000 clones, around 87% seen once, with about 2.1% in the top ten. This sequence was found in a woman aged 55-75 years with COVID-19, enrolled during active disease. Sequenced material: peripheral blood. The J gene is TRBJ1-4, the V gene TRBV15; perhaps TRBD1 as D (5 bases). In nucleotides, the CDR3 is TGTGCCACCAGCTCCAGGGTGACTAATGAAAAACTGTTTTTT. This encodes CATSSRVTNEKLFF. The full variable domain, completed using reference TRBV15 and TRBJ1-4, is DAMVIQNPRYQVTQFGKPVTLSCSQTLNHNVMYWYQQKSSQAPKLLFHYYDKDFNNEADTPDNFQSRRPNTSFCFLDIRSPGLGDTAMYLCATSSRVTNEKLFFGSGTQLSVL.